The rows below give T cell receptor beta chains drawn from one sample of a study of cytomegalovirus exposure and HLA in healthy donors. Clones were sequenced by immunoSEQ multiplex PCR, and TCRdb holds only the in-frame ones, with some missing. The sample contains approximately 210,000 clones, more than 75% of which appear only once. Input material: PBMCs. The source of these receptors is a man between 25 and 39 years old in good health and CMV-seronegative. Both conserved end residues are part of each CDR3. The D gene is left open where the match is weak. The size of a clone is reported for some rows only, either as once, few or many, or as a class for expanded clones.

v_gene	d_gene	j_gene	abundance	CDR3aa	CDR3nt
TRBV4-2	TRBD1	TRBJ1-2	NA	CASRGGVGRGRGYGYTF	TGTGCCAGCAGGGGGGGTGTGGGCAGGGGGCGAGGATATGGCTACACCTTC
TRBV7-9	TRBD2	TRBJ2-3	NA	CASSTLLAGGWASTDTQYF	TGTGCCAGCAGCACCCTACTAGCGGGAGGATGGGCCTCCACAGATACGCAGTATTTT
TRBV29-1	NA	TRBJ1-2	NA	CSVEDREDNNYGYTF	TGCAGCGTTGAAGATCGGGAGGATAATAACTATGGCTACACCTTC
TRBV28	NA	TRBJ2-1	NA	CASSLGRNNEQFF	TGTGCCAGCAGTTTGGGCCGGAACAATGAGCAGTTCTTC
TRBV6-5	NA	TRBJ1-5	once	CASSYGRGSWQPQHF	TGTGCCAGCAGTTACGGCCGGGGGTCATGGCAGCCCCAGCATTTT
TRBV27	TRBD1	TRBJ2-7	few	CASKQGVSYEQYF	TGTGCCAGCAAGCAGGGGGTTTCCTACGAGCAGTACTTC
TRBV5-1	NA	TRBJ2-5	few	CASSFGGQETQYF	TGCGCCAGCAGCTTTGGCGGACAAGAGACCCAGTACTTC
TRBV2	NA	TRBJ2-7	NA	CASSESAYEQYF	TGTGCCAGCAGTGAGTCGGCCTACGAGCAGTACTTC
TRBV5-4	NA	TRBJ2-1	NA	CASSPPDSGENEQFF	TGTGCCAGCAGCCCCCCCGACTCGGGTGAGAATGAGCAGTTCTTC
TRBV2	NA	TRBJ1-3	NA	CASSAQGSGNTIYF	TGTGCCAGCAGCGCTCAGGGTTCAGGAAACACCATATATTTT
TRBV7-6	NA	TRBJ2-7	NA	CASSRGQYYEQYF	TGTGCCAGCAGCCGAGGACAGTACTACGAGCAGTACTTC
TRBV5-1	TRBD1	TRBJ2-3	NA	CASTPGQGFTDTQYF	TGCGCCAGCACCCCGGGACAGGGGTTCACAGATACGCAGTATTTT
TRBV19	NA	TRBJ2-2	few	CASSISGGGGELFF	TGTGCCAGTAGTATTTCGGGGGGCGGCGGGGAGCTGTTTTTT
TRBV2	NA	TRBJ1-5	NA	CASSDSNQPQHF	TGTGCCAGCAGTGATTCGAATCAGCCCCAGCATTTT
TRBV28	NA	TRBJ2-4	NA	CASSFTELAKNIQYF	TGTGCCAGCAGTTTCACAGAACTAGCCAAAAACATTCAGTACTTC
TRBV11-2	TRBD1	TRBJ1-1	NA	CASSLVGQGEAFF	TGTGCCAGCAGCTTAGTGGGACAGGGGGAAGCTTTCTTT
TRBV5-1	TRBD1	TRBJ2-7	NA	CASSGTGGYEQYF	TGCGCCAGCAGCGGGACAGGGGGTTACGAGCAGTACTTC
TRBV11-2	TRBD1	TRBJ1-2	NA	CASSLSTGGYGYTF	TGTGCCAGCAGCTTGTCGACAGGGGGGTATGGCTACACCTTC
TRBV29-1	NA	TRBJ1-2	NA	CSVAWGRSYGYTF	TGCAGCGTTGCTTGGGGCCGGTCATATGGCTACACCTTC
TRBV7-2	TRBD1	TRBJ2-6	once	CASSRKGALAGANVLTF	TGTGCCAGCAGCCGAAAGGGGGCGCTTGCTGGGGCCAACGTCCTGACTTTC
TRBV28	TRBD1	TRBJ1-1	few	CASSLGTFGTGNTEAFF	TGTGCCAGCAGTTTAGGAACATTCGGGACAGGGAACACTGAAGCTTTCTTT
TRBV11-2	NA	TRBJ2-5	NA	CASSALTQYF	TGTGCCAGCAGCGCCCTAACCCAGTACTTC
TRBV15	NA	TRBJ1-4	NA	CATSRGAEKLFF	TGTGCCACCAGCAGAGGGGCTGAAAAACTGTTTTTT
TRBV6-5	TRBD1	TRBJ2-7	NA	CASRGQGAVRQYF	TGTGCCAGCAGGGGACAGGGGGCGGTGCGGCAGTACTTC
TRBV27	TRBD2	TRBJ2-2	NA	CASSLSAGLTGELFF	TGTGCCAGCAGTTTGTCAGCGGGGTTGACCGGGGAGCTGTTTTTT
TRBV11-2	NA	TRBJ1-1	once	CASSSRYILGGGTEAFF	TGTGCCAGCAGCTCAAGATACATTCTGGGAGGAGGCACTGAAGCTTTCTTT
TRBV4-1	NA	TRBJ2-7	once	CASSQAGPYEQYF	TGCGCCAGCAGCCAAGCTGGCCCCTACGAGCAGTACTTC
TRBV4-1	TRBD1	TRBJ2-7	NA	CASSLFDRGYSYEQYF	TGCGCCAGCAGCCTTTTCGACAGGGGGTATTCCTACGAGCAGTACTTC
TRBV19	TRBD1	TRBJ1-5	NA	CASNRGSNQPQHF	TGTGCCAGTAACAGGGGGAGCAATCAGCCCCAGCATTTT
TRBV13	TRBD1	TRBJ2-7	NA	CASSPRQGGQNEQYF	TGTGCCAGCAGCCCGCGACAGGGGGGGCAGAACGAGCAGTACTTC
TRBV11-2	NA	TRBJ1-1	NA	CASSYLGRGTEAFF	TGTGCCAGCAGCTATCTCGGTCGAGGCACTGAAGCTTTCTTT
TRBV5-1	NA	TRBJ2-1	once	CASSAKTGSSYNEQFF	TGCGCCAGCAGCGCCAAGACAGGTAGCTCCTACAATGAGCAGTTCTTC
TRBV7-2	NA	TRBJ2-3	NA	CASSLASGRGVHTQYF	TGTGCCAGCAGCTTAGCCAGTGGGCGGGGTGTTCATACGCAGTATTTT
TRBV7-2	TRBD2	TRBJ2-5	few	CASSGAGTSGGRGETQYF	TGTGCCAGCAGCGGGGCCGGGACTAGCGGGGGGAGGGGGGAGACCCAGTACTTC
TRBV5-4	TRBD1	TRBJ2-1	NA	CASSLGWTGSNNEQFF	TGTGCCAGCAGCTTGGGATGGACAGGGAGCAACAATGAGCAGTTCTTC
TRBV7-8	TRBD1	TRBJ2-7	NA	CASSPRTGTYEQYF	TGTGCCAGCAGCCCCCGGACAGGGACCTACGAGCAGTACTTC
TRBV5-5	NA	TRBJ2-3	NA	CASSSYTSTDTQYF	TGTGCCAGCAGCTCTTATACTAGCACAGATACGCAGTATTTT
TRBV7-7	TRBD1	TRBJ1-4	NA	CASSLEDRKYGEKLFF	TGTGCTAGCAGCTTAGAGGACAGGAAGTATGGTGAAAAACTGTTTTTT
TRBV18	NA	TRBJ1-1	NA	CASSTNDMNTEAFF	TGTGCCAGCTCAACAAACGACATGAACACTGAAGCTTTCTTT
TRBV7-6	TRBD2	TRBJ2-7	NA	CASSEGLADHYEQYF	TGTGCCAGCAGCGAAGGACTAGCGGATCACTACGAGCAGTACTTC
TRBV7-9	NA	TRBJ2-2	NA	CSSSTLAFGGGNTGELFF	TGTTCCAGCAGCACCTTAGCGTTTGGAGGGGGCAACACCGGGGAGCTGTTTTTT
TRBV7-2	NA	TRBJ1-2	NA	CASLGVQANYGYTF	TGTGCCAGCTTAGGGGTACAGGCAAACTATGGCTACACCTTC
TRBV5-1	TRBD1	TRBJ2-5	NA	CASSFDREETQYF	TGCGCCAGCAGCTTCGACAGGGAAGAGACCCAGTACTTC
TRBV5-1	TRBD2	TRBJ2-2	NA	CASTLAGAAAGELFF	TGCGCCAGCACTTTAGCGGGGGCCGCGGCCGGGGAGCTGTTTTTT
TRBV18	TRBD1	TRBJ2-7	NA	CASSRPHGTGNYEQYF	TGTGCCAGCTCCCGACCACACGGGACAGGGAACTACGAGCAGTACTTC
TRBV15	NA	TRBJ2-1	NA	CATSRDTGERWNNEQFF	TGTGCCACCAGCAGAGATACGGGGGAAAGGTGGAATAATGAGCAGTTCTTC